This T cell receptor (beta chain) was observed in a study of beta chain features in type 1 diabetes. The entirety of the isolated RNA underwent reverse transcription, so expressed TCRB transcripts were sequenced. There were 3.5 million or so reads on average in the naive, central memory and regulatory T cell samples. Sequencing was performed with immunoSEQ multiplex PCR; in TCRdb, only in-frame clones are kept and a portion is missing. Counted here are about 220,000 clones, about a tenth occurring once; the ten biggest clones make up approximately 1.4%. Details on this clone: The target antigen is unknown.

Regarding the study as a whole: In these data, an HLA type influence on TCRB rearrangement remained unresolved.

The trim removed 8 bases at V and 2 bases at J, leaving 13 bases unmatched. CDR1 and CDR2 (germline): SGHRS, YFSETQ. The CDR3 covers 15 residues. Blood was collected once per donor into heparin, averaging around 120 mL. Sequenced sample: central memory CD4+ T cells from blood. The origin of this receptor is a man younger than 30 in good health. The gene calls are TRBV5-1 and TRBJ2-7; 7 bases match TRBD2. The CDR3 DNA reads as TGCGCCAGTGGAACGGGCCTAGCGGAGACCTACGAGCAGTACTTC. It specifies CASGTGLAETYEQYF.